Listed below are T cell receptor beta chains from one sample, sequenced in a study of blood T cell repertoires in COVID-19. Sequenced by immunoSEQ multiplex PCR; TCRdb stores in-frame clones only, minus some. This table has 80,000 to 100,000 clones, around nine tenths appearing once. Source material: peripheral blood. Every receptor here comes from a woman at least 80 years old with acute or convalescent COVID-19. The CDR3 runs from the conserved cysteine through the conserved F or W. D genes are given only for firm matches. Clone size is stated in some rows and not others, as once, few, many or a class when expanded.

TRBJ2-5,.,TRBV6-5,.,CASSLTGPQETQYF,TGTGCCAGCAGTCTCACAGGGCCCCAAGAGACCCAGTACTTC
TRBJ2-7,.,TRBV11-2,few,CASSSRTVSYEQYF,TGTGCCAGCAGCTCTAGGACAGTCTCCTACGAGCAGTACTTC
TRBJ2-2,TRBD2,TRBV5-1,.,CASSLAGTSHTGELFF,TGCGCCAGCAGCTTGGCCGGGACTAGCCACACCGGGGAGCTGTTTTTT
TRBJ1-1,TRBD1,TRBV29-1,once,CSVQTGRNTEAFF,TGCAGCGTCCAGACAGGGCGGAACACTGAAGCTTTCTTT
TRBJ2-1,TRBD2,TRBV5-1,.,CASSLDLAGSYNEQFF,TGCGCCAGCAGCTTGGATCTAGCGGGGAGTTACAATGAGCAGTTCTTC
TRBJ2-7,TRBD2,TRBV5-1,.,CASSRTGTSGSYEQYF,TGCGCCAGCAGCAGAACCGGGACTAGCGGCTCCTACGAGCAGTACTTC
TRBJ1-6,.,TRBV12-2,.,CASRLDPLQGALDSPLHF,TGTGCAAGTCGCTTAGATCCCCTACAGGGGGCCCTCGATTCACCCCTCCACTTT
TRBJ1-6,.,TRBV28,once,CASSQQSYNSPLHF,TGTGCCAGCAGCCAACAGAGCTATAATTCACCCCTCCACTTT
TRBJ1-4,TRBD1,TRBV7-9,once,CASSLKLGQGEKLFF,TGTGCCAGCAGCTTAAAGCTGGGACAGGGGGAAAAACTGTTTTTT
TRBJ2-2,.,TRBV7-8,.,CASSSGGIWAGELFF,TGTGCCAGCAGCAGCGGCGGGATTTGGGCCGGGGAGCTGTTTTTT
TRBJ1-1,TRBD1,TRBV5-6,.,CASSLDQGATEAFF,TGTGCCAGCAGCCTCGACCAGGGGGCGACTGAAGCTTTCTTT
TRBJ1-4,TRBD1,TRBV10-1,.,CASSPGGASEKLFF,TGCGCCAGCAGCCCAGGGGGTGCTAGTGAAAAACTGTTTTTT
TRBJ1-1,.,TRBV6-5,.,CASSYERGRGSTEAFF,TGTGCCAGCAGTTATGAGAGGGGGAGAGGTTCCACTGAAGCTTTCTTT
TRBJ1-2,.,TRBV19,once,CASHTLRDTFNYGYTF,TGTGCCAGTCACACCCTACGGGACACGTTTAACTATGGCTACACCTTC
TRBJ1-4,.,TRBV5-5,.,CASSLFGLGDLNF,TGTGCCAGCAGCTTGTTCGGGTTAGGAGATTTAAATTTT
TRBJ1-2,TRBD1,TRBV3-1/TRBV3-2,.,CASSPDRDQNYGYTF,TGTGCCAGCAGCCCCGACAGGGATCAGAACTATGGCTACACCTTC
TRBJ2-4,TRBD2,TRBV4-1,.,CASSRRLAGGTNIQYF,TGCGCCAGCAGCCGCCGACTAGCGGGGGGGACAAACATTCAGTACTTT
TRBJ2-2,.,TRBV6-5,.,CASSYEGVGYTGELFF,TGTGCCAGCAGTTACGAAGGGGTCGGGTACACCGGGGAGCTGTTTTTT
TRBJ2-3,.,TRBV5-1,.,CASSLALSGGGSDTQYF,TGCGCCAGCAGCTTGGCCCTAAGCGGAGGAGGTTCTGATACGCAGTATTTT
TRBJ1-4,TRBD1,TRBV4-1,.,CASSHNQGAYEKLFF,TGCGCCAGCAGCCACAACCAGGGGGCCTATGAAAAACTGTTTTTT
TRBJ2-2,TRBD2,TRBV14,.,CASSQAYKGAGGFTGELFF,TGTGCCAGCAGCCAAGCCTACAAAGGAGCGGGGGGGTTCACCGGGGAGCTGTTTTTT
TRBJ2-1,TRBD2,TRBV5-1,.,CASSITASGGPRREQFF,TGCGCCAGCAGCATAACCGCTAGCGGGGGCCCTCGCCGTGAGCAGTTCTTC
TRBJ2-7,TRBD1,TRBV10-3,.,CAISAAQGSYEQYF,TGTGCCATCAGTGCGGCACAGGGGTCCTACGAGCAGTACTTC
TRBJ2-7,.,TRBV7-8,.,CASSPGVGFLSYEQYF,TGTGCCAGCAGCCCCGGGGTGGGGTTCCTTTCCTACGAGCAGTACTTC
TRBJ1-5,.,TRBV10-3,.,CAISEPTGYSNQPQHF,TGTGCCATCAGTGAACCGACAGGATATAGCAATCAGCCCCAGCATTTT
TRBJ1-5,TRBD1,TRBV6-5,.,CASRQGAWNQPQHF,TGTGCCAGCCGACAGGGGGCGTGGAATCAGCCCCAGCATTTT
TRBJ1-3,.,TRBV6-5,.,CASSPTGSGNTIYF,TGTGCCAGCAGTCCGACCGGGAGTGGAAACACCATATATTTT
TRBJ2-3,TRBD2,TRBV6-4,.,CASSRTSGGGDTQYF,TGTGCCAGCAGCCGTACTAGCGGGGGTGGTGATACGCAGTATTTT
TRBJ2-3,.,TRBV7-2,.,CASSLLTDTQYF,TGTGCCAGCAGCTTGCTAACAGATACGCAGTATTTT
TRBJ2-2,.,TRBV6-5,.,CASSNNKVTGELFF,TGTGCCAGCAGTAACAACAAAGTCACCGGGGAGCTGTTTTTT
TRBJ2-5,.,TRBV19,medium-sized,CATSGGETQYF,TGTGCCACCTCGGGCGGGGAGACCCAGTACTTC
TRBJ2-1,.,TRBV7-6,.,CASSLVWGPSSYNEQFF,TGTGCCAGCAGCTTAGTGTGGGGGCCTAGCTCCTACAATGAGCAGTTCTTC
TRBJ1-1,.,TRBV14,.,CASSQGGGAEAFF,TGTGCCAGCAGCCAAGGCGGCGGGGCTGAAGCTTTCTTT
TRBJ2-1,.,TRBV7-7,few,CASSLGLGPSYNEQFF,TGTGCTAGCAGCTTAGGTCTGGGCCCGTCCTATAATGAGCAGTTCTTC
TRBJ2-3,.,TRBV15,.,CATSALQLGGTDTQYF,TGTGCCACCAGCGCCCTGCAGCTAGGTGGCACAGATACGCAGTATTTT
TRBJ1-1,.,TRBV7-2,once,CASSLTGGGRTEAFF,TGTGCCAGCAGCTTAACGGGCGGGGGGCGCACTGAAGCTTTCTTT
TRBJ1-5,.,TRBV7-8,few,CASSLRESDQPQHF,TGTGCCAGCAGCTTAAGGGAGTCGGATCAGCCCCAGCATTTT
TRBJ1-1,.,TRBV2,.,CASSEQSNTEAFF,TGTGCCAGCAGTGAACAGTCGAACACTGAAGCTTTCTTT
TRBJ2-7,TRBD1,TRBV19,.,CASSPRDRGPYEQYF,TGTGCCAGTAGTCCCCGGGACAGGGGACCATACGAGCAGTACTTC
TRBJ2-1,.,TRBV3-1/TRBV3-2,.,CASSLRDSSYNEQFF,TGTGCCAGCAGCCTCCGGGACTCTTCCTACAATGAGCAGTTCTTC
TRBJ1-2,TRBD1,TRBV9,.,CASSARDRGSYGYTF,TGTGCCAGCAGCGCCCGGGACAGGGGGAGCTATGGCTACACCTTC
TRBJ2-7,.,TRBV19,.,CASSPSTTRSYEQYF,TGTGCCAGTAGTCCCTCAACGACTAGGTCCTACGAGCAGTACTTC
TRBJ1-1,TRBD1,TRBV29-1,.,CSVRTGNTEAFF,TGCAGCGTTAGGACAGGGAACACTGAAGCTTTCTTT
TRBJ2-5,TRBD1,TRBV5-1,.,CASSYAGQGETQYF,TGCGCCAGCAGCTATGCGGGACAGGGGGAGACCCAGTACTTC
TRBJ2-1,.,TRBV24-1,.,CATKGYRENEQFF,TGTGCCACCAAAGGGTACAGGGAGAATGAGCAGTTCTTC
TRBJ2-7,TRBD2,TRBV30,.,CAWTAIAGEQYF,TGTGCCTGGACTGCCATAGCGGGAGAGCAGTACTTC
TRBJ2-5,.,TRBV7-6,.,CASSLEPWLGGETQYF,TGTGCCAGCAGCTTAGAACCGTGGCTAGGTGGAGAGACCCAGTACTTC
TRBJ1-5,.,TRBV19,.,CASSIRLLGGQPQHF,TGTGCCAGTAGTATAAGGCTGCTGGGCGGGCAGCCCCAGCATTTT
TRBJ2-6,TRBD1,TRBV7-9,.,CASSLGQSSGANVLTF,TGTGCCAGCAGCCTGGGACAGAGCTCTGGGGCCAACGTCCTGACTTTC
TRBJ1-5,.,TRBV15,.,CATSWADKPQHF,TGTGCCACCAGCTGGGCAGATAAGCCCCAGCATTTT
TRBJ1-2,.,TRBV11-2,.,CASSSTTGGYGYTF,TGTGCCAGCAGCTCCACTACAGGAGGGTATGGCTACACCTTC
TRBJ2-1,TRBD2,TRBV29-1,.,CSVGAGTSAYNEQFF,TGCAGCGTGGGGGCCGGGACTAGCGCCTACAATGAGCAGTTCTTC
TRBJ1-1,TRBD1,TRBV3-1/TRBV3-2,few,CASSHTGDTEAFF,TGTGCCAGCAGCCATACAGGGGACACTGAAGCTTTCTTT